This T cell receptor (beta chain) was sequenced for a study of shared clonotypes between healthy human individuals. Every donor, a Caucasian adult, lived in Nashville, Tennessee. This was a deep-level run. Clones were sequenced by immunoSEQ multiplex PCR, and TCRdb holds only the in-frame ones, with some missing. Of 450,000 to 500,000 clones listed, 70% to 85% were seen once; the top ten hold around 11%. Germline CDR1 reads MDHEN; CDR2 reads SYDVKM. V lost 4 bases and J 2 bases, leaving 17 bases between the germline ends. The length of the CDR3 is 16 residues. The TCR comes from a woman between 40 and 50 years old in good health. Some clones in this sample may be carry-over from other donors' samples. Sequenced sample: PBMCs. The chain links TRBV28 to TRBJ1-2; maybe TRBD1 (5 bases). The CDR3: CASSSPSRGANYGYTF. The CDR3 DNA sequence: TGTGCCAGCAGTTCTCCTTCGAGGGGCGCAAACTATGGCTACACCTTC.